Following are 25 T cell receptor beta chains from one sample sequenced in a study of blood T cell repertoires in COVID-19. The protocol was immunoSEQ multiplex PCR, while the TCRdb copy is restricted to in-frame clones and leaves out a portion. The sample gives fewer than 200,000 clones, 65% to 90% of which show up once; about 5% is in the top ten. The sequenced material came from PBMCs or T cells enriched from blood (not recorded which). These receptors originate from a woman aged 55 to 70 with acute COVID-19.

The V call is TRBV7-7, the J call TRBJ2-2; the D is unclear. This CDR3 has 13 amino acids. Germline V gene lookup returns CDR1 SSHAT and CDR2 FNYEAQ (reference sequence). The V end was cut by 5 bases, the J end by 8 bases, with 12 bases between. CDR3 protein: CASSTQTTGELFF. The CDR3 DNA reads as TGTGCCAGCAGCACCCAGACGACAGGGGAGCTGTTTTTT.

This clone has only a few counts. J is TRBJ1-1 and V is TRBV29-1; the match to TRBD1 covers 8 bases. The ends lost 7 bases at V and 4 bases at J; junction bases unmatched: 11. CDR3 size: 14 residues. Germline CDR1 reads SQVTM; CDR2 reads ANQGSEA. CDR3 region: CSGKAGGAGTEAFF. As DNA, the CDR3 is TGCAGCGGGAAAGCAGGGGGCGCTGGCACTGAAGCTTTCTTT.

This chain links TRBV4-1 with TRBJ1-6; no reliable D call. Germline V lookup: CDR1 MGHRA, CDR2 YSYEKL. V dropped 3 bases and J dropped 9 bases, with 18 bases sitting between them. The CDR3 is 16 amino acids. CDR3: CASSQGERTLGSPLHF. The CDR3 DNA reads as TGCGCCAGCAGCCAGGGAGAGAGGACGTTAGGTTCACCCCTCCACTTT.

The chain carries TRBV6-2 or TRBV6-3 and TRBJ2-7, with 8 bases aligning to TRBD2. Germline V gene sequence: CDR1 MNHEY, CDR2 SVGEGT. The V gene end was trimmed by 0 bases and the J gene end by 2 bases; junction bases not matched to a gene: 0. The CDR3 is made up of 14 amino acids. The CDR3 spells CASSYSTSAYEQYF. DNA of the CDR3: TGTGCCAGCAGTTACTCGACTAGCGCCTACGAGCAGTACTTC.

The CDR3: CASSTGQETQYF. The CDR3, as DNA: TGCGCCAGCAGTACGGGACAAGAGACCCAGTACTTC. This chain uses TRBV10-1 with TRBJ2-5, with D perhaps matching TRBD2 (5 bases). Germline CDR1 WNHNN, CDR2 SYGVQD (reference sequence). This CDR3 region has 12 residues. Trimming cost V 5 bases and J 2 bases, with 6 bases left between them.

The J gene is TRBJ2-7, the V gene TRBV10-3; 8 bases align to TRBD2. The junction had 14 bases not matched to a gene; V was cut back by 2 bases and J by 11 bases. The CDR3 is 15 amino acids. Per germline, CDR1 ENHRY and CDR2 SYGVKD. Here the CDR3 DNA reads TGTGCCATCAGTGAGCGGGAGGGGCTAGCGGCGATTAAGTACTTC. This sequence encodes CAISEREGLAAIKYF.

This clone was seen a single time. The chain combines TRBV28 with TRBJ1-1, with a tentative D call TRBD1 (6 bases). In germline, CDR1 is MDHEN, CDR2 SYDVKM. The CDR3 covers 14 residues. V lost 6 bases and J lost 4, with 15 bases in between. The chain's CDR3 is CASSSTGRGTEAFF. CDR3 coding DNA: TGTGCCAGCAGCTCGACAGGTCGGGGCACTGAAGCTTTCTTT.

This chain connects TRBV9 to TRBJ2-1; 13 bases are a match to TRBD2. The germline V gene has CDR1 SGDLS and CDR2 YYNGEE. Trimming removed 0 bases from V and 4 bases from J; junction bases left unmatched: 16. The CDR3 has 21 amino acids. The CDR3 region is CASSVGGLAGEVRGGYNEQFF. CDR3 coding DNA: TGTGCCAGCAGCGTAGGTGGACTAGCGGGAGAGGTAAGGGGAGGATACAATGAGCAGTTCTTC.

The V gene is TRBV2, the J gene TRBJ1-5, with TRBD1 matching over 8 bases. Germline V gene data show CDR1 as SNHLY and CDR2 as FYNNEI. With 8 bases clipped from V and 6 bases from J, the junction kept 9 bases outside the gene matches. The CDR3 covers 14 residues. The CDR3 region is CASSPGGSFQPQHF. The CDR3 coding sequence is TGTGCCAGCTCTCCAGGGGGCTCGTTTCAGCCCCAGCATTTT.

The rearrangement links TRBV7-9 to TRBJ2-5; 10 nucleotides agree with TRBD1. The V gene end was trimmed by 5 bases and the J gene end by 4 bases; junction bases not matched to a gene: 7. This CDR3 region has 15 residues. From germline, CDR1 is SEHNR and CDR2 FQNEAQ (reference sequence). The CDR3 nucleotides read TGTGCCAGCAGCCGCCGGGGACAGGGGAGAGAGACCCAGTACTTC. It specifies CASSRRGQGRETQYF.

This rearrangement joins TRBV5-1 to TRBJ2-2; TRBD2 might be the D (6 bases). V gave up 4 bases and J gave up 1 base, with 11 bases separating them. Germline V gives CDR1 SGHRS, CDR2 YFSETQ. CDR3 length equals 15 residues. The CDR3 sequence is CASSPGAGNTGELFF. In DNA, the CDR3 is TGCGCCAGCAGCCCGGGAGCGGGGAACACCGGGGAGCTGTTTTTT.

This clone has at least ten counts. The CDR3 DNA sequence: TGTGCCAGCAGCCCTACCTGGGGAGTAGACACAGATACGCAGTATTTT. It codes for CASSPTWGVDTDTQYF. This rearrangement joins TRBV13 to TRBJ2-3, with a weak D call TRBD2 (5 bases). Germline V gene data show CDR1 as PRHDT and CDR2 as FYEKMQ (reference sequence). The CDR3 totals 16 residues. V was pared by 5 bases and J by 2 bases, with 17 bases between.

V is TRBV23-1 and J is TRBJ2-2; 11 positions agree with TRBD1. TRBV23-1 is known as an ORF, though its function is uncertain. The CDR3 runs to 20 residues. With V trimmed by 4 bases and J by 5 bases, 18 bases remained unmatched. The CDR3 nucleotides read TGCGCCAGCAGTCTCGGGGACAGGGGGTTCGGGGAGTCAAGAACCGGGGAGCTGTTTTTT. Residues: CASSLGDRGFGESRTGELFF.

The rearrangement links TRBV3-1 (or the pseudogene TRBV3-2) to TRBJ1-1; D is perhaps TRBD1 (5 bases). Germline CDR1 and CDR2: LGHDT and YNNKEL (reference sequence). With 1 base removed from V and 4 bases from J, the gap between germline ends came to 10 bases. This CDR3 has 14 residues. CDR3 amino acids: CASSQVMGGTEAFF. DNA for the CDR3: TGTGCCAGCAGCCAAGTTATGGGGGGCACTGAAGCTTTCTTT.

The chain joins TRBV19 to TRBJ1-6; perhaps TRBD1 as D (5 bases). In germline, CDR1 is LNHDA, CDR2 SQIVND (reference sequence). V gave up 4 bases and J gave up 7 bases, with 11 bases separating them. This CDR3 is 14 amino acids long. The CDR3 coding sequence is TGTGCCAGTAGTAAAAGACAGAGAAATTCACCCCTCCACTTT. Its translation: CASSKRQRNSPLHF.

This clone was recorded once. The chain joins TRBV28 to TRBJ1-2; no clear D gene. This CDR3 spans 15 amino acids. V lost 2 bases, J lost 3 bases, and 13 bases lay in between. Germline V gene sequence: CDR1 MDHEN, CDR2 SYDVKM. The CDR3 sequence: CASSLEGAGYYGYTF. The CDR3 DNA is TGTGCCAGCAGTTTAGAGGGAGCAGGTTACTATGGCTACACCTTC.

V is TRBV6-5 and J is TRBJ2-2; 8 bases are shared with TRBD1. The CDR3 length is 15 residues. V shed 6 bases and J 4 bases; nucleotides not matched to a gene: 7. CDR1 is MNHEY and CDR2 is SVGAGI in the germline V gene. CDR3 bases: TGTGCCAGCAGCTCCCAGGGGGCGGTCACCGGGGAGCTGTTTTTT. This sequence encodes CASSSQGAVTGELFF.

This clone came up once. This sequence joins TRBV7-7 and TRBJ2-5, with unresolved D. CDR3 size: 15 residues. Germline V lookup: CDR1 SSHAT, CDR2 FNYEAQ (reference sequence). Between the trimmed V and J ends, which lost 0 bases and 1 base, there was a span of 9 bases. CDR3 coding DNA: TGTGCCAGCAGCTTAGCGCAGTCTTCCCAAGAGACCCAGTACTTC. Its translation is CASSLAQSSQETQYF. Full variable domain (remainder filled in from reference TRBV7-7 and TRBJ2-5): GAGVSQSPRYKVTKRGQDVTLRCDPISSHATLYWYQQALGQGPEFLTYFNYEAQPDKSGLPSDRFSAERPEGSISTLTIQRTEQRDSAMYRCASSLAQSSQETQYFGPGTRLLVL.

The J gene is TRBJ2-1, the V gene TRBV11-2; TRBD1 might be the D (5 bases). This CDR3 contains 17 residues. The V end was cut by 4 bases, the J end by 0 bases, with 16 bases between. CDR1 and CDR2 (germline): SGHAT, FQNNGV. The DNA for the CDR3 is TGTGCCAGCAGCTCCCCCCAGGGTAGCTACTCCTACAATGAGCAGTTCTTC. Encoded protein: CASSSPQGSYSYNEQFF.

The chain combines TRBV30 with TRBJ1-6; D perhaps matches TRBD1 (5 bases). The germline CDR1 and CDR2 sequences are GTSNPN and SVGIG (reference sequence). V lost 3 bases to trimming and J lost 7 bases, with 10 bases between them. CDR3 size: 13 residues. This CDR3 is CAWSQGRNSPLHF. The CDR3 nucleotides read TGTGCCTGGAGCCAGGGTAGGAATTCACCCCTCCACTTT. Full variable domain (rest looked up from reference TRBV30 and TRBJ1-6): SQTIHQWPATLVQPVGSPLSLECTVEGTSNPNLYWYRQAAGRGLQLLFYSVGIGQISSEVPQNLSASRPQDRQFILSSKKLLLSDSGFYLCAWSQGRNSPLHFGNGTRLTVT.

The V and J genes are TRBV5-4 and TRBJ2-6, with D possibly TRBD1 on 6 matching bases. CDR1 SGHNT and CDR2 YYREEE come from the germline V gene (reference sequence). The CDR3 runs to 16 residues. The V end lost 4 bases, the J end lost 0 bases, and 11 bases lay between the germline ends. CDR3: CASSKDSSSGANVLTF. The CDR3 DNA sequence: TGTGCCAGCAGCAAGGACAGCTCCTCTGGGGCCAACGTCCTGACTTTC.

This clone was observed a handful of times. Other DNA sequences of this sample code for an identical CDR3. The chain recombines TRBV12-3 or TRBV12-4 with TRBJ1-1; the D gene is possibly TRBD1 (5 bases). The CDR3 contains 13 residues. V was pared by 3 bases and J by 4 bases, with 9 bases between. CDR3 sequence reads: CASSFSGGTEAFF. The CDR3 DNA reads as TGTGCCAGCAGTTTCTCCGGGGGCACTGAAGCTTTCTTT.

V gene TRBV2 combines with J gene TRBJ2-5; 10 nucleotides line up with TRBD2. Germline V gene sequence: CDR1 SNHLY, CDR2 FYNNEI. CDR3 length: 17 amino acids. The junction had 14 bases not matched to a gene; V was cut back by 5 bases and J by 5 bases. This CDR3 reads CASSISGGAAGGETQYF. The CDR3 DNA is TGTGCCAGCAGTATAAGCGGGGGGGCCGCCGGCGGGGAGACCCAGTACTTC.

This CDR3 is CASSVRTGLNTGELFF. CDR3 sequence (DNA): TGTGCCAGCAGCGTACGGACAGGACTAAACACCGGGGAGCTGTTTTTT. This chain connects TRBV9 to TRBJ2-2; D may be TRBD1 (7 bases). CDR1 and CDR2 (germline): SGDLS, YYNGEE. The CDR3 consists of 16 residues. The V gene lost 1 base and the J gene lost 2 bases, with 12 bases spanning the gap.

The chain uses TRBV6-5 and TRBJ1-2; 7 positions agree with TRBD1. Germline lookup yields CDR1 MNHEY and CDR2 SVGAGI. With 5 bases clipped from V and 6 bases from J, the junction kept 6 bases outside the gene matches. This CDR3 is 13 amino acids long. CDR3: CASSTSDRDGYTF. The CDR3 DNA is TGTGCCAGCAGTACCTCCGACAGGGATGGCTACACCTTC.